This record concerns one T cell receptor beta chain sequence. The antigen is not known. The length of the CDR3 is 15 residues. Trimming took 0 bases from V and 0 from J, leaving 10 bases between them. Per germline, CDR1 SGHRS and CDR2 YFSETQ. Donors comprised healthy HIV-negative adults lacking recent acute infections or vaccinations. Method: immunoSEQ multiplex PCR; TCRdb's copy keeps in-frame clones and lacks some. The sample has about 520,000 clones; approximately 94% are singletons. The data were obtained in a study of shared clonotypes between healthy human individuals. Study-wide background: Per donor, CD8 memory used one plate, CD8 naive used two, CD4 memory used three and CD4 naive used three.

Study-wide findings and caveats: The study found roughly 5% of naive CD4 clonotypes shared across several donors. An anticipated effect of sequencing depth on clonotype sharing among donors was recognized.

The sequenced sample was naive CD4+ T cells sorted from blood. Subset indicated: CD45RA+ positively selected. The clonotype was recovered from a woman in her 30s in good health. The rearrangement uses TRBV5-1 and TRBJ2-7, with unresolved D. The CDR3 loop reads CASSLDSLSSYEQYF. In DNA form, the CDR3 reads TGCGCCAGCAGCTTGGACTCCCTGAGCTCCTACGAGCAGTACTTC.